These 11 T cell receptor beta chains were all obtained from the same sample, sequenced in a study of T-cell reconstitution after alpha-beta-depleted transplantation in children. Library preparation (for TCRbeta) was performed with unique molecular identifiers. TCRdb reprocessed the PCR reads with MiXCR, giving one entry per CDR3 protein. Altogether 200,000 to 250,000 distinct CDR3 sequences are present, approximately 9.5% being singletons, with the ten largest covering less than 8%. The sequenced sample was PBMCs from the stem cell graft donor, obtained from the stem cell graft. These receptors were collected from a human donor who donated a stem cell graft to a child with acute lymphoblastic leukemia.

This clonotype was observed a single time. The chain joins TRBV18 to TRBJ1-2, with 7 bases lining up with TRBD1. Germline CDR1 reads KGHSH; CDR2 reads LQKENI. V was pared by 3 bases and J by 8 bases, with 18 bases of the junction left unmatched. This CDR3 contains 17 residues. This chain's CDR3 is CASSPEPGQNPRGGYTF. The CDR3 region has the DNA TGTGCCAGCTCACCGGAACCGGGACAGAACCCTCGTGGGGGCTACACCTTC. Complete variable domain (other parts from reference TRBV18 and TRBJ1-2): NAGVMQNPRHLVRRRGQEARLRCSPMKGHSHVYWYRQLPEEGLKFMVYLQKENIIDESGMPKERFSAEFPKEGPSILRIQQVVRGDSAAYFCASSPEPGQNPRGGYTFGSGTRLTVV.

A few counts support this clonotype. The chain links TRBV25-1 to TRBJ1-1, with D possibly matching TRBD1 (5 bases). From germline, CDR1 is MGHDK and CDR2 SYGVNS. The CDR3 extends over 15 amino acids. V lost 7 bases to trimming and J lost 0 bases, with 15 bases between them. CDR3: CASTVSTDMNTEAFF. CDR3 nucleotides: TGTGCCAGCACCGTCTCGACAGATATGAACACTGAAGCTTTCTTT. The variable domain in full, with the rest retrieved from reference TRBV25-1 and TRBJ1-1, is EADIYQTPRYLVIGTGKKITLECSQTMGHDKMYWYQQDPGMELHLIHYSYGVNSTEKGDLSSESTVSRIRTEHFPLTLESARPSHTSQYLCASTVSTDMNTEAFFGQGTRLTVV.

This clonotype has at least ten counts. The V and J genes are TRBV4-1 and TRBJ1-4, with 8 positions matching TRBD1. CDR1 MGHRA and CDR2 YSYEKL come from the germline V gene. The CDR3 has 17 residues. V lost 3 bases to trimming and J lost 4 bases; unmatched junction nucleotides: 10. This CDR3 is CASSQGTSGGLNEKLFF. The CDR3 DNA reads TGCGCCAGCAGCCAGGGAACGTCAGGGGGCCTTAATGAAAAACTGTTTTTT.

The V and J genes are TRBV6-1 and TRBJ1-2; weak D call: TRBD1 (5 bases). The CDR3 covers 13 residues. Trimming took off 7 bases at V and 4 bases at J, with 13 bases between the two ends. The V gene's germline CDR1 is MNHNS and CDR2 SASEGT. The CDR3 bases are TGTGCCAGCACCACCAGGGAACTCTATGGCTACACCTTC. The encoded protein is CASTTRELYGYTF.

A few counts support this clonotype. The V and J genes are TRBV7-9 and TRBJ1-5; tentative D call: TRBD1 (6 bases). The CDR3 runs 15 residues. V lost 3 bases, J lost 5 bases, and 14 bases lay in between. Germline lookup yields CDR1 SEHNR and CDR2 FQNEAQ (reference sequence). The CDR3 sequence is CASSFDHREDQPQHF. In nucleotides, the CDR3 is TGTGCCAGCAGCTTCGATCACAGGGAGGATCAGCCCCAGCATTTT.

The sample holds many counts of this clonotype. This CDR3 reads CASRDRGYYEQYF. CDR3 DNA sequence: TGTGCCAGCAGGGACAGGGGATACTACGAGCAGTACTTC. This chain links TRBV27 with TRBJ2-7; 9 bases line up with TRBD1. This CDR3 has 13 residues. Per the germline V gene, CDR1 is MNHEY and CDR2 is SMNVEV (reference sequence). V dropped 6 bases and J dropped 3; count of bases not matched to a gene: 3.

This clonotype appeared a few times. The gene calls are TRBV10-3 and TRBJ2-7; D not certain. V shed 3 bases and J shed 6 bases, with 6 bases lying between them. The CDR3 runs to 11 residues. CDR1 is ENHRY, CDR2 SYGVKD, per germline. CDR3 in DNA: TGTGCCATCAGTGATTTCCCCGAGCAGTACTTC. Translating it yields CAISDFPEQYF.

This clonotype was counted many times. The chain recombines TRBV25-1 with TRBJ2-7; TRBD2 agrees at 8 bases. V lost 9 bases, J lost 6 bases, and 13 bases stayed unmatched. Germline loops: CDR1 MGHDK, CDR2 SYGVNS. The CDR3 covers 14 residues. The DNA for the CDR3 is TGTGCCAGTCAACCGGGACTAGAATCCGGCGAGCAGTACTTC. Translated: CASQPGLESGEQYF.

This chain links TRBV4-3 with TRBJ1-6, with D maybe TRBD1 (5 bases). Trimming stripped 5 bases from V and 4 bases from J, with 15 bases between. From germline, CDR1 is LGHNA and CDR2 YSLEER. The CDR3 sequence is 16 residues long. The CDR3 sequence: CASSTGGVQYNSPLHF. CDR3 coding DNA: TGCGCCAGCAGCACCGGGGGGGTTCAATATAATTCACCCCTCCACTTT.

This clonotype showed up many times. The CDR3 reads CASSPGQSTDTQYF. The CDR3 nucleotides read TGTGCCAGCAGCCCGGGACAGAGCACAGATACGCAGTATTTT. V and J are TRBV6-4 and TRBJ2-3, with TRBD1 matching over 7 bases. The CDR3 runs to 14 residues. The trim removed 6 bases at V and 0 bases at J, leaving 3 bases unmatched. Germline V CDR1 and CDR2: MRHNA, SNTAGT.

This clonotype was recorded at least ten times. The V gene is TRBV5-1, the J gene TRBJ2-1; 8 bases match TRBD2. The CDR3 length is 17 residues. Trimming took 0 bases from V and 8 from J; bases not matched to a gene: 13. Germline CDR1 reads SGHRS; CDR2 reads YFSETQ. This chain's CDR3 is CASSLGGGASGLYEQFF. Written as DNA, the CDR3 is TGCGCCAGCAGCTTGGGTGGAGGAGCTAGCGGGCTCTATGAGCAGTTCTTC.